A selection of T cell receptor beta chains follows, all from one sample in a study of T cells and Merkel cell carcinoma outcomes. Sequencing was performed with immunoSEQ multiplex PCR; in TCRdb, only in-frame clones are kept and a portion is missing. Here the sample spans some 19,000 clones, roughly 87% being singletons. Sequences were obtained from tumor tissue from Merkel cell carcinoma. These receptors all stem from a human donor with Merkel cell carcinoma. Each CDR3 is given with its conserved first and last residue. D genes are given only for firm matches. Where a row states a size, it is once, few, many or the class of an expanded clone; other rows omit it.

V,D,size,J,DNA,CDR3
TRBV10-3,NA,NA,TRBJ1-2,TGTGCCATCAGTGAGTTAAAAGGGGCTTTACATGGCTACACCTTC,CAISELKGALHGYTF
TRBV5-6,TRBD1,NA,TRBJ2-3,TGTGCCAGCAGCTTGGAAATCCAGGGGGTTGATACGCAGTATTTT,CASSLEIQGVDTQYF
TRBV12-5,NA,NA,TRBJ2-7,TGTGCTAGTGGCTTGGGTGGGTTTGACGAGCAGTACTTC,CASGLGGFDEQYF
TRBV9,NA,NA,TRBJ1-6,TGTGCCAGCAGCGGCCCCGGTACAGATTTAAATTCACCCCTCCACTTT,CASSGPGTDLNSPLHF
TRBV7-2,TRBD2,once,TRBJ2-7,TGTGCCAGCAGCTTAGCCCCGGGCGGGAGCTACGAGCAGTACTTC,CASSLAPGGSYEQYF
TRBV5-6,NA,NA,TRBJ1-2,TGTGCCAGCAGCTTGCAAGGGGCCGGTGGCTACACCTTC,CASSLQGAGGYTF
TRBV12-5,TRBD2,NA,TRBJ2-3,TGTGCTAGTGCCCCAGCAGCGGGAGGCGCCGATACGCAGTATTTT,CASAPAAGGADTQYF
TRBV28,TRBD2,NA,TRBJ2-1,TGTGCCAGCAGTTTATTCCAAGCGGGAGTTATGAATGAGCAGTTCTTC,CASSLFQAGVMNEQFF
TRBV30,NA,NA,TRBJ1-4,TGTGCCTGGAGGCAGACCCGTCGAAAACTGTTTTTT,CAWRQTRRKLFF
TRBV4-1,NA,NA,TRBJ1-2,TGCGCCAGCAGCCAAGAGGGGCGCTACACCTTC,CASSQEGRYTF
TRBV25-1,TRBD1,once,TRBJ2-1,TGTGCCAGCAGAGTCATCCAGGGGGCCGCCAATGAGCAGTTCTTC,CASRVIQGAANEQFF
TRBV28,NA,NA,TRBJ2-7,TGTGCCAGCAGTTTCCCGCCTGGGGCCGAGCAGTACTTC,CASSFPPGAEQYF
TRBV4-1,NA,large,TRBJ1-1,TGCGCCAGCAGCCACGCAGCGTTGAACACTGAAGCTTTCTTT,CASSHAALNTEAFF
TRBV11-3,TRBD2,once,TRBJ2-1,TGTGCCAGCAGCTTAGACGGGGGGGCGATAAATGAGCAGTTCTTC,CASSLDGGAINEQFF
TRBV10-3,TRBD2,NA,TRBJ2-7,TGTGCCATCAGTGTCCAAATGGGGGGGAGCTACGAGCAGTACTTC,CAISVQMGGSYEQYF
TRBV6-6,NA,NA,TRBJ1-1,TGTGCCAGCAGTTACGCCCGACAACAAGCTGAAGCTTTCTTT,CASSYARQQAEAFF
TRBV13,TRBD1,NA,TRBJ1-1,TGTGCCAGCAGCCCCGACAGGGACATTTCTGAAGCTTTCTTT,CASSPDRDISEAFF
TRBV10-1,NA,NA,TRBJ1-2,TGCGCCAGCAGGGACGGTCCCTATGGCTACACCTTC,CASRDGPYGYTF
TRBV30,NA,NA,TRBJ1-5,TGTGCCTGGGGGAAACAGGGTCGTGGTCAGCCCCAGCATTTT,CAWGKQGRGQPQHF
TRBV5-6,NA,NA,TRBJ2-1,TGTGCCAGCAGCAGAGACCTGAGGGGCAATGAGCAGTTCTTC,CASSRDLRGNEQFF
TRBV28,TRBD2,NA,TRBJ2-7,TGTGCCAGCAGTTTAAGCCTAGCGGGATTGGGCGAGCAGTACTTC,CASSLSLAGLGEQYF
TRBV7-9,NA,NA,TRBJ1-3,TGTGCCAGCAGCACCGGACAGTGGAATGGAAACACCATATATTTT,CASSTGQWNGNTIYF
TRBV4-1,TRBD1,NA,TRBJ2-7,TGCGCCAGCAGCCAACAACCAGGGGGTTCCTACGAGCAGTACTTC,CASSQQPGGSYEQYF
TRBV9,NA,NA,TRBJ1-2,TGTGCCAGCAGCGTGGAACCGGCCGGGACCTCTGGGGACTATGGCTACACCTTC,CASSVEPAGTSGDYGYTF
TRBV9,TRBD1,few,TRBJ2-7,TGTGCCAGCAGCGTAGGCGGGACAGGGCGGAACGAGCAGTACTTC,CASSVGGTGRNEQYF
TRBV12-5,NA,NA,TRBJ2-2,TGTGCTAGTGGTTTGTCCGGGACACTAAACACCGGGGAGCTGTTTTTT,CASGLSGTLNTGELFF
TRBV10-3,NA,NA,TRBJ2-1,TGTGCCATCAGTGATTCCGGTTCAGATTACAATGAGCAGTTCTTC,CAISDSGSDYNEQFF
TRBV5-6,NA,NA,TRBJ2-7,TGTGCCAGCAGCTCCCCAGGCTCCTACGAGCAGTACTTC,CASSSPGSYEQYF
TRBV5-4,TRBD1,once,TRBJ2-3,TGTGCCAGCAGGGGGAGGACAGGGAAGTACAAAGATACGCAGTATTTT,CASRGRTGKYKDTQYF
TRBV18,NA,NA,TRBJ2-4,TGTGCCAGCTCCGGGGACCTAGCCAAAAACATTCAGTACTTC,CASSGDLAKNIQYF
TRBV5-1,TRBD1,NA,TRBJ1-1,TGCGCCAGCAAATTGAGGGGACAGGGTTCCACTGAAGCTTTCTTT,CASKLRGQGSTEAFF
TRBV4-1,TRBD1,NA,TRBJ2-1,TGCGCCAGCAGCCAATATCGACAGGGGTCCGGCAATGAGCAGTTCTTC,CASSQYRQGSGNEQFF
TRBV5-1,TRBD1,NA,TRBJ1-2,TGCGCCAGCAGCGACAGGGAACCTACGAAGCTCTATGGCTACACCTTC,CASSDREPTKLYGYTF
TRBV29-1,NA,few,TRBJ1-2,TGCAGCGTTATCAGGGTACGCGCGCTTTATGGCTACACCTTC,CSVIRVRALYGYTF
TRBV6-5,NA,NA,TRBJ2-6,TGTGCCAGCAGGCGAGGGACGGGGGCCAACGTCCTGACTTTC,CASRRGTGANVLTF